These T cell receptor beta chains were read from a single sample in a study of CXCR4 blockade with PD-1 therapy in pancreatic cancer. TCRdb's table, derived via immunoSEQ multiplex PCR, lists solely in-frame clones and lacks some. The data contain about 4,800 clones, 57% of them seen just once; the ten biggest clones take up roughly 13%. The material sequenced was tumor tissue. These receptors originate from a human donor with pancreatic ductal adenocarcinoma. CDR3s include the opening cysteine and the closing phenylalanine or tryptophan. Fields, in order: V gene, J gene, D gene, clone size, CDR3 protein, CDR3 DNA. The D gene is left open where the match is weak. Part of the rows lack a size; the others show once, few, many or a class for expanded clones.

TRBV6-8	TRBJ2-3	-	-	CASSNPPHTDTQYF	TGTGCCAGCAGCAATCCCCCTCACACAGATACGCAGTATTTT
TRBV6-8	TRBJ2-3	-	-	CASSSGLRGTQYF	TGTGCCAGCAGTTCAGGGCTCCGGGGTACGCAGTATTTT
TRBV14	TRBJ2-5	TRBD2	-	CASSGLVQETQYF	TGTGCCAGCAGCGGACTAGTCCAAGAGACCCAGTACTTC
TRBV28	TRBJ1-4	TRBD1	-	CASSTRTGPIEKLFF	TGTGCCAGCAGTACACGGACAGGACCGATTGAAAAACTGTTTTTT
TRBV4-1	TRBJ1-5	TRBD1	few	CASSQGDREGQPQHF	TGCGCCAGCAGCCAAGGTGACAGGGAGGGTCAGCCCCAGCATTTT
TRBV4-2	TRBJ2-1	-	-	CASSFGGNHEQFF	TGTGCCAGCAGCTTCGGGGGTAATCATGAGCAGTTCTTC
TRBV30	TRBJ1-2	-	-	CACTTGTESSGRF	TGTGCCTGCACCACCGGGACGGAATCCTCAGGCCGTTTC
TRBV29-1	TRBJ2-1	TRBD1	-	CSVKGTGTAYNEQFF	TGCAGCGTAAAGGGGACAGGGACTGCGTACAATGAGCAGTTCTTC
TRBV28	TRBJ1-5	-	-	CASSYSSNQPQHF	TGTGCCAGCAGTTATAGCAGCAATCAGCCCCAGCATTTT
TRBV15	TRBJ2-3	TRBD2	-	CATSRGLAGGGTDTQYF	TGTGCCACCAGCAGAGGGCTAGCGGGAGGGGGCACAGATACGCAGTATTTT
TRBV11-3	TRBJ1-2	-	-	CASSFWEVRNYGYTF	TGTGCCAGCAGCTTTTGGGAAGTTCGGAACTATGGCTACACCTTC
TRBV2	TRBJ2-4	TRBD2	few	CVSRAGLVNIQYF	TGTGTCAGCAGAGCGGGGTTAGTAAACATTCAGTACTTC
TRBV29-1	TRBJ2-1	-	-	CSVHLGTNEQFF	TGCAGCGTTCATCTAGGGACCAATGAGCAGTTCTTC
TRBV15	TRBJ2-3	-	once	CATRLGGRADTQYF	TGTGCCACCCGCCTAGGGGGGCGGGCAGATACGCAGTATTTT
TRBV19	TRBJ1-2	-	-	CASSINGGGGYTF	TGTGCCAGTAGTATTAATGGGGGCGGTGGCTACACCTTC
TRBV5-1	TRBJ2-2	-	-	CASSLEGRRGSGNTGELFF	TGCGCCAGCAGCTTGGAGGGCAGGCGTGGGTCGGGGAACACCGGGGAGCTGTTTTTT
TRBV30	TRBJ2-7	TRBD1	-	CAWTRQGSSYEQYF	TGTGCCTGGACTAGACAGGGGAGCTCCTACGAGCAGTACTTC
TRBV28	TRBJ2-7	TRBD1	-	CASSGGGQGAYEQYF	TGTGCCAGCAGCGGTGGGGGACAGGGTGCCTACGAGCAGTATTTC
TRBV28	TRBJ2-2	TRBD2	-	CASSLKAGGFTGELFF	TGTGCCAGCAGTTTAAAGGCGGGAGGGTTCACCGGGGAGCTGTTTTTT
TRBV29-1	TRBJ2-1	-	-	CSVAGGDYNEQFF	TGCAGCGTTGCTGGGGGCGACTACAATGAGCAGTTCTTC
TRBV19	TRBJ2-1	-	-	CASSRRVVGNNEQFF	TGTGCCAGTAGTCGCAGGGTCGTAGGAAACAATGAGCAGTTCTTC
TRBV30	TRBJ2-3	-	-	CASRDTDTQYF	TGTGCCTCTCGGGACACCGATACGCAGTATTTT
TRBV19	TRBJ2-7	-	-	CASSIRGGNPSYEQYF	TGTGCCAGTAGTATTCGGGGCGGGAACCCCTCCTACGAGCAGTACTTC
TRBV29-1	TRBJ2-1	TRBD2	few	CSVEDGVTGTTGYNEQFF	TGCAGCGTTGAAGATGGGGTGACCGGGACTACTGGTTACAATGAGCAGTTCTTC
TRBV19	TRBJ2-7	-	-	CASSLTTGYEQYF	TGTGCCAGTAGCTTAACCACAGGCTACGAGCAGTACTTC
TRBV6-8	TRBJ2-1	TRBD2	large	CASSPGRAEYNEQFF	TGTGCCAGCAGCCCTGGGAGGGCCGAGTACAATGAGCAGTTCTTC
TRBV28	TRBJ2-7	TRBD1	-	CASSSGTGVYEQYF	TGTGCCAGCAGTTCCGGGACAGGGGTCTACGAGCAGTACTTC
TRBV6-8	TRBJ2-7	-	few	CASNLDSGYEQYF	TGTGCCAGCAACTTGGACAGCGGCTACGAGCAGTACTTC
TRBV6-8	TRBJ2-3	TRBD1	few	CASSPRKGTGSTDTQYF	TGTGCCAGCAGTCCTAGGAAGGGGACAGGAAGCACAGATACGCAGTATTTT
TRBV7-7	TRBJ2-4	-	few	CASSLDGAEDIQYF	TGTGCCAGCAGCTTAGACGGTGCGGAGGACATTCAGTACTTC
TRBV8-2	TRBJ2-3	-	few	CASSSLAGGLTDTQYF	TGTGCCAGCAGTTCACTAGCGGGAGGGTTGACAGATACGCAGTATTTT
TRBV28	TRBJ1-5	TRBD1	few	CASSLVQGGHQPQHF	TGTGCCAGCAGTTTAGTCCAGGGGGGCCATCAGCCCCAGCATTTT
TRBV15	TRBJ1-5	-	-	CATSRGGIANQPQHF	TGTGCCACCAGCAGAGGGGGGATCGCAAATCAGCCCCAGCATTTT
TRBV18	TRBJ2-1	-	-	CASSPSLASNEQFF	TGTGCCAGCTCACCAAGCCTAGCTTCCAATGAGCAGTTCTTC
TRBV11-3	TRBJ2-1	-	-	CASSLYSGGKAYNEQFF	TGTGCCAGCAGCCTCTACTCTGGGGGGAAAGCCTACAATGAGCAGTTCTTC
TRBV11-3	TRBJ2-1	-	-	CASSLGGTSQREQFF	TGTGCCAGCAGCTTGGGTGGGACCTCCCAGCGGGAGCAGTTCTTC
TRBV29-1	TRBJ2-7	-	-	CSVEVVGNYSYEQYF	TGCAGCGTTGAGGTGGTAGGGAATTACTCCTACGAGCAGTACTTC
TRBV19	TRBJ1-2	-	-	CASTWGFYGYTF	TGTGCCAGTACGTGGGGTTTTTATGGCTACACCTTC
TRBV11-3	TRBJ1-3	-	-	CASSTQADGNTIYF	TGTGCCAGCAGCACGCAGGCGGATGGAAACACCATATATTTT
TRBV28	TRBJ2-7	TRBD2	few	CASSPAGGLYEQYF	TGTGCCAGCAGTCCAGCGGGAGGACTTTACGAGCAGTACTTC